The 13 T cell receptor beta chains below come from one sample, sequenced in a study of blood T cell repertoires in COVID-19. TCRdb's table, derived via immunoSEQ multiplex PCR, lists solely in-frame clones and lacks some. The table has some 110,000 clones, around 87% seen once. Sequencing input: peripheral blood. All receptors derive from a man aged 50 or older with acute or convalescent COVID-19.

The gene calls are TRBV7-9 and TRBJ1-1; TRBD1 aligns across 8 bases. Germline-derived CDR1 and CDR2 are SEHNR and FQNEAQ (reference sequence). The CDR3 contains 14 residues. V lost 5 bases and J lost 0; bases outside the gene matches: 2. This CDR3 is CASSPGGLNTEAFF. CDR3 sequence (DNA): TGTGCCAGCAGCCCAGGGGGCTTGAACACTGAAGCTTTCTTT.

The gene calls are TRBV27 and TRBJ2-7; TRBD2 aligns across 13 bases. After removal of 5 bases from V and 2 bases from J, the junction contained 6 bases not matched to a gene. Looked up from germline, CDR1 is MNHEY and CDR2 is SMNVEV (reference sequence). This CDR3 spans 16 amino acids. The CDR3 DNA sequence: TGTGCCAGCAGTACCTCACTAGCGGGAGGGCCCTACGAGCAGTACTTC. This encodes CASSTSLAGGPYEQYF.

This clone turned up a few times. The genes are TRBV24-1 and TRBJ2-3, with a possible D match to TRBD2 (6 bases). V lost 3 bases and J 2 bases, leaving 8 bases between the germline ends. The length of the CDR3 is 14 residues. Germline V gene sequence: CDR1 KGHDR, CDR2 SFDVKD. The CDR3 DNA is TGTGCCACCAGTGATGTGGGACTCACAGATACGCAGTATTTT. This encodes CATSDVGLTDTQYF.

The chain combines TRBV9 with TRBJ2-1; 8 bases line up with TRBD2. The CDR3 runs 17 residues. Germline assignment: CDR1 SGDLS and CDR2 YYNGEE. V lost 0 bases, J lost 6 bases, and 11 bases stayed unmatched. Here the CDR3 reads CASSVGGSGSAGNEQFF. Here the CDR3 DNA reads TGTGCCAGCAGCGTAGGGGGGAGCGGGAGCGCGGGCAATGAGCAGTTCTTC.

In nucleotides, the CDR3 is TGTGCCAGCAGTGAGAACAGGGGGACACACGAGCAGTACTTC. It codes for CASSENRGTHEQYF. The chain couples TRBV2 to TRBJ2-7; 8 nucleotides align to TRBD1. The J segment lost 5 bases and the V segment lost 3 bases, leaving 6 bases of the junction unmatched. CDR1 and CDR2 (germline): SNHLY, FYNNEI. This CDR3 region has 14 residues.

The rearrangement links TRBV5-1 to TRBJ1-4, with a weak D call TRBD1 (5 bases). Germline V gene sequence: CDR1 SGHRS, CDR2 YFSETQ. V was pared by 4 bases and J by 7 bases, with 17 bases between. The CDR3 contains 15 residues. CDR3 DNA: TGCGCCAGCAGCACGTTGGGAGGGGTGGGTGAAAAACTGTTTTTT. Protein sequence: CASSTLGGVGEKLFF.

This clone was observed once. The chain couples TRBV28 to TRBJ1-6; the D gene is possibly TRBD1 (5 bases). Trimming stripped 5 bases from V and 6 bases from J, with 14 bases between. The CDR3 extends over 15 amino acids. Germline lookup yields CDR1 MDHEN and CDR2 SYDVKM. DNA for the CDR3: TGTGCCAGCAGTCGTCCAGGGCTTTTTAATTCACCCCTCCACTTT. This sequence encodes CASSRPGLFNSPLHF.

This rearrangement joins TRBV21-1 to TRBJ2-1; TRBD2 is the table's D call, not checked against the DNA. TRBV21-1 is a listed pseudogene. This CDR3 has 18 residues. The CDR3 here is CASSKPIHIRGLYNEQFF. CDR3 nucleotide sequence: TGTGCCAGCAGCAAACCCATACATATACGAGGCCTCTACAATGAGCAGTTCTTC.

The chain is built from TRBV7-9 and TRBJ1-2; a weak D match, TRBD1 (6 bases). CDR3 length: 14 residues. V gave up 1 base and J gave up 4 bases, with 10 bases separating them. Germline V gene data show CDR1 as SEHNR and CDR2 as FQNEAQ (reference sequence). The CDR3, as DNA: TGTGCCAGCAGCTTAGAGACAGGCCTCTATGGCTACACCTTC. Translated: CASSLETGLYGYTF.

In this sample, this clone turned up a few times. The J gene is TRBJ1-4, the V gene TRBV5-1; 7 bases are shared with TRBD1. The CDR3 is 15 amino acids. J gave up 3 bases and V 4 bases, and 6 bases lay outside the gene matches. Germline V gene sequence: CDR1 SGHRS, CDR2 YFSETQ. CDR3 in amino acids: CASSTTGTANEKLFF. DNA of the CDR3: TGCGCCAGCAGCACTACCGGGACAGCTAATGAAAAACTGTTTTTT.

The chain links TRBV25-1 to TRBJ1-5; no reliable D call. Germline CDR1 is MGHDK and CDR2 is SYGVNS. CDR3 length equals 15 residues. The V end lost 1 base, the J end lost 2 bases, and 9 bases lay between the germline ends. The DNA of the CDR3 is TGTGCCAGCAGTGAATCGGGGAGGGGCAATCAGCCCCAGCATTTT. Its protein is CASSESGRGNQPQHF.

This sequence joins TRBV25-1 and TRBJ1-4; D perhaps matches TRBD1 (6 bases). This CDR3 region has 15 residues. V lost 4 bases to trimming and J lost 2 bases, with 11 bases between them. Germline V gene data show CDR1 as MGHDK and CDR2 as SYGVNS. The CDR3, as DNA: TGTGCCAGCAGTGGTCTAACAGGGACTAATGAAAAACTGTTTTTT. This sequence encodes CASSGLTGTNEKLFF.

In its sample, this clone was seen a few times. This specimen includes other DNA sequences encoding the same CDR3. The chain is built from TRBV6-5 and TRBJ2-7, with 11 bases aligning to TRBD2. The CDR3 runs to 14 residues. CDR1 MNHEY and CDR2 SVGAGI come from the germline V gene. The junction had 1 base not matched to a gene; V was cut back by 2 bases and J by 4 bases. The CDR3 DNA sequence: TGTGCCAGCAGTTACGGGACTAGCGGATACGAGCAGTACTTC. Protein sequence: CASSYGTSGYEQYF.